The clone carrying this T cell receptor beta chain occurred many times. Its cognate antigen is unknown. Every patient was untreated before thyroid surgery. Methods used by the authors: Built for papillary thyroid cancer, a distant-metastasis classifier drew on CDR3 differences across clinicopathological groups. MiXCR reprocessed the PCR reads for TCRdb. The V and J calls follow TCRdb's processing rather than the paper's. The sample gives around 9,000 clones, around 30% of which show up once; approximately 13% is in the top ten. These data come from a study of metastatic and nonmetastatic thyroid tumors. Study-wide context: Malignant thyroid and benign thyroid patients provided blood and tumor or nodule tissue whose repertoires were compared.

V was shortened by 2 bases and J by 4 bases, with 13 bases between the two germline ends. Germline loops: CDR1 SGDLS, CDR2 YYNGEE. The CDR3 runs to 15 residues. Study outcomes and limitations: Reportedly, malignant thyroid tumors had significantly higher TCR beta diversity than benign nodules, in blood and tumor.

The V gene is TRBV9, the J gene TRBJ2-1, with D tentatively TRBD2 (6 bases). The TCR sequence derives from a female donor with papillary thyroid cancer or a benign thyroid nodule (not recorded which). Some clones in this sample may be carry-over from other donors' samples. The sample was adjacent normal tissue. The CDR3 DNA reads as TGTGCCAGCAGCGTCAGCGGAGGGCTTTACAATGAGCAGTTCTTC. Translation gives CASSVSGGLYNEQFF.